The T cell receptor (beta chain) under discussion was sequenced for a study of control samples from healthy donors and cancer patients. Germline V gene sequence: CDR1 KGHSH, CDR2 LQKENI. The ends lost 2 bases at V and 5 bases at J; junction bases unmatched: 6. The CDR3 runs to 14 residues. Assay: immunoSEQ multiplex PCR; the TCRdb copy retains only in-frame clones and omits some. The table lists more than 120,000 clones, more than 85% of them singletons, with approximately 2.9% in the top ten. Sequences were obtained from blood. The rearrangement links TRBV18 to TRBJ2-7, with 7 bases fitting TRBD1. This clonotype originated in a man aged 25-45 years in good health. CDR3 nucleotide sequence: TGTGCCAGCTCACCAGGACAGGTTGTTGACGAGCAGTACTTC. This translates into CASSPGQVVDEQYF.